This T cell receptor beta chain appears in the sequencing data of a study of OX40 agonist ivuxolimab in advanced cancers. Study details: The group had a mean age of about 60 years, ranged from roughly 23 to 79, and was 82.7% male. Study-level points and caveats: Mean expanded clone counts were higher in CD8+ than CD4+ T cells. The authors also found low normalized T-cell clonal expansion in some nonresponders.

Peripheral blood came from all dose cohorts at three timepoints. Generated by immunoSEQ multiplex PCR, the TCRdb table keeps only in-frame clones and is missing some. Of approximately 81,000 clones listed, roughly 80% were seen once; the top ten hold approximately 4.5%. The ends were cut back, 0 bases at V and 6 bases at J, with 18 bases in the middle. Germline CDR1 reads SGHKS; CDR2 reads YYEKEE (reference sequence). The CDR3 has 16 amino acids. On this clone itself: Its antigen is not identified.

The sample here was CD4+ or CD8+ T cells sorted from blood, taken in a trial of the OX40 agonist ivuxolimab. This TCR derives from an adult with an advanced solid tumor such as melanoma, head and neck, liver or kidney cancer. The rearrangement joins TRBV5-5 to TRBJ1-2, with a tentative D call TRBD1 (5 bases). The CDR3, as DNA: TGTGCCAGCAGCTTGGTAACGGGACTGGAGAGAGATGGCTACACCTTC. Translation: CASSLVTGLERDGYTF.